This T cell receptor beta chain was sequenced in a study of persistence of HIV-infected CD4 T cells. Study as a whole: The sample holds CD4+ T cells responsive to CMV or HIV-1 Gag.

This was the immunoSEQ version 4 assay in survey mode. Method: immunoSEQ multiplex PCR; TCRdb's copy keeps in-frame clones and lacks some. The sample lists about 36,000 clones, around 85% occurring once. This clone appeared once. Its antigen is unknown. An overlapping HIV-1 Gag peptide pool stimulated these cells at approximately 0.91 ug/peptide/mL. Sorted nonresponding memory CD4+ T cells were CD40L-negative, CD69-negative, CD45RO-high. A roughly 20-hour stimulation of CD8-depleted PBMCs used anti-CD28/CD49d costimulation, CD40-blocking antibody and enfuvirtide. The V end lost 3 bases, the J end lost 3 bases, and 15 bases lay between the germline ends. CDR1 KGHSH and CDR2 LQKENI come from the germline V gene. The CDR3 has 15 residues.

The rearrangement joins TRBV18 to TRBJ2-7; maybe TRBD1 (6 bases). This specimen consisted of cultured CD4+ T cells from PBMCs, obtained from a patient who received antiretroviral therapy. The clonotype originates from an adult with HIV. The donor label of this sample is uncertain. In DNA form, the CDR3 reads TGTGCCAGCTCACCCGGACAGACTATATACTACGAGCAGTACTTC. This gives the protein CASSPGQTIYYEQYF. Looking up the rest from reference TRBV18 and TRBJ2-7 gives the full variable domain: NAGVMQNPRHLVRRRGQEARLRCSPMKGHSHVYWYRQLPEEGLKFMVYLQKENIIDESGMPKERFSAEFPKEGPSILRIQQVVRGDSAAYFCASSPGQTIYYEQYFGPGTRLTVT.